The 10 T cell receptor beta chains given below trace back to one sample, sequenced in a study of blood T cell repertoires in COVID-19. The method was immunoSEQ multiplex PCR; TCRdb's version includes in-frame clones alone and lacks a portion of them. The repertoire includes over 200,000 clones, approximately 83% of them detected once, and roughly 30% sits in the top ten. The specimen was peripheral blood. These receptor sequences come from a middle-aged man with acute or convalescent COVID-19.

The chain carries TRBV10-2 and TRBJ2-1; 13 nucleotides match TRBD2. The V gene end was trimmed by 0 bases and the J gene end by 7 bases; junction bases not matched to a gene: 9. This CDR3 has 18 residues. The germline CDR1 and CDR2 sequences are WSHSY and SAAADI. The CDR3, as DNA: TGCGCCAGCAGTGAGTCGATACTAGCGGGAGGGCCGGGGAATGAGCAGTTCTTC. As protein: CASSESILAGGPGNEQFF.

The chain combines TRBV6-4 with TRBJ2-2; 8 bases are shared with TRBD2. The J segment lost 4 bases and the V segment lost 0 bases, leaving 4 bases of the junction unmatched. CDR3 length: 16 amino acids. Germline V gene sequence: CDR1 MRHNA, CDR2 SNTAGT. CDR3 loop: CASSDSETSVTGELFF. The DNA for the CDR3 is TGTGCCAGCAGTGACTCAGAGACTAGCGTCACCGGGGAGCTGTTTTTT.

J is TRBJ1-1 and V is TRBV6-2 or TRBV6-3; 7 positions agree with TRBD1. The CDR3 is 13 residues long. The junction had 2 bases not matched to a gene; V was cut back by 2 bases and J by 5 bases. CDR1 MNHEY and CDR2 SVGEGT come from the germline V gene. The DNA of the CDR3 is TGTGCCAGCAGTTACGCCAGGGGGACTGAAGCTTTCTTT. Its translation: CASSYARGTEAFF.

The chain carries TRBV4-1 and TRBJ1-2; no clear D gene. The CDR3 runs to 15 residues. Germline CDR1 is MGHRA and CDR2 is YSYEKL. Trimming took 0 bases from V and 5 from J, leaving 13 bases between them. The CDR3 reads CASSQDLEVGYGYTF. The CDR3 bases are TGCGCCAGCAGCCAAGATCTAGAGGTAGGTTATGGCTACACCTTC.

This clone has a handful of counts. The chain couples TRBV9 to TRBJ2-7; TRBD2 might be the D (6 bases). V lost 2 bases and J 2 bases, leaving 8 bases between the germline ends. CDR1 and CDR2 (germline): SGDLS, YYNGEE. This CDR3 is built from 13 residues. The CDR3 sequence: CASSVSGPYEQYF. The CDR3 nucleotides are TGTGCCAGCAGCGTTAGCGGTCCCTACGAGCAGTACTTC.

J is TRBJ2-5 and V is TRBV9; a possible D gene is TRBD1 (6 bases). Trimming pared 1 base from V and 4 bases from J, leaving 17 bases between. Germline V gene sequence: CDR1 SGDLS, CDR2 YYNGEE. The CDR3 length is 16 residues. The CDR3 coding sequence is TGTGCCAGCAGCGTAATGGGACACATAAACGGAGAGACCCAGTACTTC. Translation gives CASSVMGHINGETQYF.

The V gene is TRBV3-1 (or the pseudogene TRBV3-2), the J gene TRBJ1-6; TRBD1 matches 7 bases. The CDR3 totals 15 residues. Unmatched junction bases numbered 2, after V lost 0 bases and J lost 6 bases. The germline V gene has CDR1 LGHDT and CDR2 YNNKEL (reference sequence). The CDR3 nucleotides are TGTGCCAGCAGCCAAGAGGACAGGTCTAATTCACCCCTCCACTTT. The encoded protein is CASSQEDRSNSPLHF.

The chain combines TRBV2 with TRBJ2-5; TRBD1 is a possible D gene (6 bases). CDR3 length: 13 residues. CDR1 and CDR2 from the germline V gene are SNHLY and FYNNEI. Trimming removed 4 bases at V and 2 bases at J, with 8 bases between. The CDR3 bases are TGTGCCAGCAGTGGGGACAATCAAGAGACCCAGTACTTC. Its protein is CASSGDNQETQYF.

V gene TRBV28 combines with J gene TRBJ1-2; 8 bases match TRBD1. Germline V gene sequence: CDR1 MDHEN, CDR2 SYDVKM. The CDR3 runs to 18 residues. The J segment lost 4 bases and the V segment lost 0 bases, leaving 13 bases of the junction unmatched. The CDR3 sequence: CASSLWGSDREPGYGYTF. CDR3 DNA: TGTGCCAGCAGTTTATGGGGCTCGGACAGGGAACCGGGCTATGGCTACACCTTC.

CDR3 DNA: TGTGCCAGCACTCCTAACAGGGGGCGAGAACAGCCCCAGCATTTT. Amino acid sequence: CASTPNRGREQPQHF. J is TRBJ1-5 and V is TRBV2; the match to TRBD1 covers 9 bases. This CDR3 comprises 15 residues. Germline V gene sequence: CDR1 SNHLY, CDR2 FYNNEI. V shed 7 bases and J 7 bases; nucleotides not matched to a gene: 11.